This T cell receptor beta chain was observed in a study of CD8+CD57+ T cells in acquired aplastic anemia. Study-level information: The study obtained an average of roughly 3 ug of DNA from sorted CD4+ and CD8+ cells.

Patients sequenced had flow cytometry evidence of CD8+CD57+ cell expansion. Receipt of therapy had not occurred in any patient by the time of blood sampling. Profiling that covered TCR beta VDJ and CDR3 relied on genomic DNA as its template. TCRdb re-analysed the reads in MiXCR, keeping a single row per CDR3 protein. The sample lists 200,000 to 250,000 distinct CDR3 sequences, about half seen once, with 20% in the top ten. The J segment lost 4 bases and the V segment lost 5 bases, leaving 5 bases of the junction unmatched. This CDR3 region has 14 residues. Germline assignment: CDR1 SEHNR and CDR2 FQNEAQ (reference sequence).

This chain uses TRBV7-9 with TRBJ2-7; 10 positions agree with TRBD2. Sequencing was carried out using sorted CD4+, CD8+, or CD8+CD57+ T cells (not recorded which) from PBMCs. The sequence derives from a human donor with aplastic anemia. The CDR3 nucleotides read TGTGCCAGCAGCCGGGCTAGCGGGAGTTACGAGCAGTACTTC. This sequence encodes CASSRASGSYEQYF. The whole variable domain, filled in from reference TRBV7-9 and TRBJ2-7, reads DTGVSQNPRHKITKRGQNVTFRCDPISEHNRLYWYRQTLGQGPEFLTYFQNEAQLEKSRLLSDRFSAERPKGSFSTLEIQRTEQGDSAMYLCASSRASGSYEQYFGPGTRLTVT.